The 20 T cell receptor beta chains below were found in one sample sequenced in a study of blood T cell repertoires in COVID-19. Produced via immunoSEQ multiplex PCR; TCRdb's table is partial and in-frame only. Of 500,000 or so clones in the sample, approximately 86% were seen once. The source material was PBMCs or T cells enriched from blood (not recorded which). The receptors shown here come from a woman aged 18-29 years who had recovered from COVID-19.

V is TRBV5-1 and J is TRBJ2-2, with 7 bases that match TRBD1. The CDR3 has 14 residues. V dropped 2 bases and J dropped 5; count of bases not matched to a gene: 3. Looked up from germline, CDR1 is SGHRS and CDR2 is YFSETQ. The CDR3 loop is CASSLGTETGELFF. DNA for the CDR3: TGCGCCAGCAGCTTAGGGACAGAAACCGGGGAGCTGTTTTTT.

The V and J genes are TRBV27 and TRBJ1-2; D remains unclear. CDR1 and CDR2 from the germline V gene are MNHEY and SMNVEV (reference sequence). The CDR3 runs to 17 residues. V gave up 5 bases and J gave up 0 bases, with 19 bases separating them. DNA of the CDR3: TGTGCCAGCAGTCCACCCCTCCTCGGGAGTCCTAACTATGGCTACACCTTC. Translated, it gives CASSPPLLGSPNYGYTF.

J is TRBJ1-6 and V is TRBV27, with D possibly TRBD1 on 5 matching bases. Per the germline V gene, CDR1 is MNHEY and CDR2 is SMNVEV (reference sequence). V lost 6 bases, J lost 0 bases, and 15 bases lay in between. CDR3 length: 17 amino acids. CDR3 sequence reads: CASRGTLRSSYNSPLHF. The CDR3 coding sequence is TGTGCCAGCAGAGGGACTCTCAGGAGCTCCTATAATTCACCCCTCCACTTT.

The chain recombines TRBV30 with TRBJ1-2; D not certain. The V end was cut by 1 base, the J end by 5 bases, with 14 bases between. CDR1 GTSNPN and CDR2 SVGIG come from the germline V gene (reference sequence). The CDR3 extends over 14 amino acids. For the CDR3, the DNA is TGTGCCTGGAGTGGTAAACTCGAAATTTATGGCTACACCTTC. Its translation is CAWSGKLEIYGYTF.

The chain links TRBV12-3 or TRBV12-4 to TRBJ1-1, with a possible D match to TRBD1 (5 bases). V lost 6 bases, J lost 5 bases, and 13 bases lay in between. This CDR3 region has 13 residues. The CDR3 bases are TGTGCCAGCAGGCCGGGGGGGGAGACTGAAGCTTTCTTT. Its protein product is CASRPGGETEAFF.

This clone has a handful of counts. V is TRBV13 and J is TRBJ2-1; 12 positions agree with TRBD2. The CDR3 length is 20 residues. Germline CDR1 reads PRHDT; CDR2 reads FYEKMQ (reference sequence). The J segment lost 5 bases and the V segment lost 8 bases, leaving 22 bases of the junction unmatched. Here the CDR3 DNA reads TGTGCCAGCTGGGGCCGTGGACTAGCGGGGTCCGCCGCGAGTAACAATGAGCAGTTCTTC. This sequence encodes CASWGRGLAGSAASNNEQFF. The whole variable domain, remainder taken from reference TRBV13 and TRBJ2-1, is AAGVIQSPRHLIKEKRETATLKCYPIPRHDTVYWYQQGPGQDPQFLISFYEKMQSDKGSIPDRFSAQQFSDYHSELNMSSLELGDSALYFCASWGRGLAGSAASNNEQFFGPGTRLTVL.

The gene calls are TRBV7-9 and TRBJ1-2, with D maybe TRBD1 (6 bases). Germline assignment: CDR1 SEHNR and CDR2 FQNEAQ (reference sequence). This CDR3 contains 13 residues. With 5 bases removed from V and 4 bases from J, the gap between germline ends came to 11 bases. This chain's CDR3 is CASSQDSPYGYTF. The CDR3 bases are TGTGCCAGCAGCCAGGACAGTCCCTATGGCTACACCTTC. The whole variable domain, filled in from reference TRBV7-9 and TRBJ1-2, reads DTGVSQNPRHKITKRGQNVTFRCDPISEHNRLYWYRQTLGQGPEFLTYFQNEAQLEKSRLLSDRFSAERPKGSFSTLEIQRTEQGDSAMYLCASSQDSPYGYTFGSGTRLTVV.

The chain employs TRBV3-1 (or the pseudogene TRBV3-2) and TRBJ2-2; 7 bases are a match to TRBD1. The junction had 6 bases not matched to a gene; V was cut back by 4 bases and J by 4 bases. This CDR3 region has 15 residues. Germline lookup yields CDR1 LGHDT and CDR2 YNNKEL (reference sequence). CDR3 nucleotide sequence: TGTGCCAGCAGCCTAGGGACAGTCTTCACCGGGGAGCTGTTTTTT. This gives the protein CASSLGTVFTGELFF.

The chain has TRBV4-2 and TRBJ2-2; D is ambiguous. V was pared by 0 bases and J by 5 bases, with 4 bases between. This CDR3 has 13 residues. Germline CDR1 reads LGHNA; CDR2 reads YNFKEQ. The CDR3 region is CASSQDETGELFF. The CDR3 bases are TGTGCCAGCAGCCAAGACGAGACCGGGGAGCTGTTTTTT.

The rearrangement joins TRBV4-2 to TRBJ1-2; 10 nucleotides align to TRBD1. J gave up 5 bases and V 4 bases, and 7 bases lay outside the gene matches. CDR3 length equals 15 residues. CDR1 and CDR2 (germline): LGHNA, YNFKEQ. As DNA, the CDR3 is TGTGCCAGCAGCCCCGCCGGGACAGGGGCATATGGCTACACCTTC. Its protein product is CASSPAGTGAYGYTF.

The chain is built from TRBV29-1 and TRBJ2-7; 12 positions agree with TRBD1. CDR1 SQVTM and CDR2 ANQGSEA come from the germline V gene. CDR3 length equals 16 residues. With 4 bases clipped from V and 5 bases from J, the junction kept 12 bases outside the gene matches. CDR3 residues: CSVAGTGGLIGDEQYF. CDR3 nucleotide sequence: TGCAGCGTTGCCGGGACAGGGGGCCTAATAGGGGACGAGCAGTACTTC.

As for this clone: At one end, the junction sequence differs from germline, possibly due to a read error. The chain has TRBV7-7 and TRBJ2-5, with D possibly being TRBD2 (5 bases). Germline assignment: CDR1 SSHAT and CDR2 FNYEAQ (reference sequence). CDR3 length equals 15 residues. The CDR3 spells CASSDGSLRGETQYF. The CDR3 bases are TGTGCTAGCAGCGACGGTTCACTAAGAGGGGAGACCCAGTACTTC.

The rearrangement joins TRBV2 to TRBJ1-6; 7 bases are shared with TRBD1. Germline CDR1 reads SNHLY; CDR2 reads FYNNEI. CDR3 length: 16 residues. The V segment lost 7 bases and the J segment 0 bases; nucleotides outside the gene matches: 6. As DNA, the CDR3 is TGTGCCAGCACCTCACAGGGGAGCTCCTATAATTCACCCCTCCACTTT. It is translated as CASTSQGSSYNSPLHF. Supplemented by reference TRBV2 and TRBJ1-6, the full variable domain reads EPEVTQTPSHQVTQMGQEVILRCVPISNHLYFYWYRQILGQKVEFLVSFYNNEISEKSEIFDDQFSVERPDGSNFTLKIRSTKLEDSAMYFCASTSQGSSYNSPLHFGNGTRLTVT.

This CDR3 is CASSRWTGEESDTQYF. DNA for the CDR3: TGCGCCAGCAGCAGGTGGACAGGGGAGGAATCAGATACGCAGTATTTT. V is TRBV5-1 and J is TRBJ2-3; TRBD1 matches at 9 bases. The germline gives CDR1 SGHRS, CDR2 YFSETQ. With 4 bases clipped from V and 4 bases from J, the junction kept 10 bases outside the gene matches. This CDR3 has 16 amino acids.

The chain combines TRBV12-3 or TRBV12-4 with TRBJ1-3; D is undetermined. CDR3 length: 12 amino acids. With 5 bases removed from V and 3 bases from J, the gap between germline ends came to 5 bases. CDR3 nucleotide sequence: TGTGCCAGCAGTCTCGGTGGAAACACCATATATTTT. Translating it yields CASSLGGNTIYF.

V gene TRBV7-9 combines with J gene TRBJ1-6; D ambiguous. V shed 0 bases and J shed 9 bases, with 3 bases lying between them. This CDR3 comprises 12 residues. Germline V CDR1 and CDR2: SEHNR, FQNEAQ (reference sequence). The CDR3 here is CASSLAASPLHF. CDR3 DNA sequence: TGTGCCAGCAGCTTAGCGGCTTCACCCCTCCACTTT.

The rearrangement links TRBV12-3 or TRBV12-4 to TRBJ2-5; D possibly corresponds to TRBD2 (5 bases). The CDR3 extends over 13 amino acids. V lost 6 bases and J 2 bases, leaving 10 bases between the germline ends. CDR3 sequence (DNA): TGTGCCAGCAGCCCGGACTTACAAGAGACCCAGTACTTC. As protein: CASSPDLQETQYF.

This CDR3 reads CASSYREGEKLFF. In nucleotides, the CDR3 is TGTGCCAGCAGTTACAGGGAGGGTGAAAAACTGTTTTTT. V usage is TRBV2 and J usage is TRBJ1-4; perhaps TRBD1 as D (6 bases). V was trimmed by 5 bases and J by 7 bases, leaving 11 bases between them. CDR1 SNHLY and CDR2 FYNNEI come from the germline V gene. The CDR3 is 13 residues long.

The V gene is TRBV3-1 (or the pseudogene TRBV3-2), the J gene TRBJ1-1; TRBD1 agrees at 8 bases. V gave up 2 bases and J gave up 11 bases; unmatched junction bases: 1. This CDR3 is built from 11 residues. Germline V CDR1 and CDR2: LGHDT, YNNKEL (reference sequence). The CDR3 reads CASSQQGAAFF. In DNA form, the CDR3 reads TGTGCCAGCAGCCAACAGGGGGCGGCTTTCTTT.

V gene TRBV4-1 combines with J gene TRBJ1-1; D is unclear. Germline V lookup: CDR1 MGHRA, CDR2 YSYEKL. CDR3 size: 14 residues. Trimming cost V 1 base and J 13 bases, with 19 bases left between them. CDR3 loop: CASSQGPLADLGFF. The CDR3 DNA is TGCGCCAGCAGCCAAGGTCCTTTGGCGGATTTAGGTTTCTTT.